This is a list of T cell receptor beta chains from one sample in a study of T cells in tumors after PD-1 blockade. TCRdb keeps only in-frame clones here, not all; method: immunoSEQ multiplex PCR. The table lists about 20,000 clones, roughly 78% of them singletons. The sequenced sample was PBMCs, obtained before anti-PD-1 treatment. All receptors come from a human donor with basal cell carcinoma. CDR3s include the opening cysteine and the closing phenylalanine or tryptophan. D genes are given only for firm matches. Only part of the rows carry a size: once, few, many, or a class if the clone is expanded.

j_gene,v_gene,abundance,len,d_gene,CDR3nt,CDR3aa
TRBJ2-3,TRBV19,medium-sized,12,NA,TGTGCCAGTAGACTCAGCGGGGATACGCAGTATTTT,CASRLSGDTQYF
TRBJ2-5,TRBV7-6,NA,12,NA,TGTGCCAGCAGCCGATCCGGGGGGACCCAGTACTTC,CASSRSGGTQYF
TRBJ2-7,TRBV9,NA,15,NA,TGTGCCAGCAGCGTAGGTGCAGGGGTCCCAAGCGAGCAGTACTTC,CASSVGAGVPSEQYF
TRBJ2-2,TRBV6-5,NA,14,NA,TGTGCCAGCATCCTGCGACAGAACACCGGGGAGCTGTTTTTT,CASILRQNTGELFF
TRBJ2-3,TRBV11-3,NA,14,NA,TGTGCCAGCAGCTTAGGTAGCGGCGCAGATACGCAGTATTTT,CASSLGSGADTQYF
TRBJ2-2,TRBV7-2,NA,17,TRBD1,TGTGCCAGCAGCTTAGTTCTGGGGACAGGGACGGTCGAGGAGCTGTTTTTT,CASSLVLGTGTVEELFF
TRBJ1-2,TRBV25-1,NA,12,NA,TGTGCCAGCCACTCAGGAGGTGGTGGCTACACCTTC,CASHSGGGGYTF
TRBJ1-2,TRBV19,NA,15,TRBD1,TGTGCCAGCTGGGACAGGGGGTCCGCCGTGAGTGGCTACACCTTC,CASWDRGSAVSGYTF
TRBJ2-5,TRBV9,NA,15,NA,TGTGCCAGCAGCGTAGGGGCTAGCGCTCAAGAGACCCAGTACTTC,CASSVGASAQETQYF
TRBJ2-1,TRBV2,NA,19,TRBD2,TGTCCCCCCTGTTACGGGTGGGCGGGGGTGGGGAGCTCCTACAATGAGCAGTTCTTC,CPPCYGWAGVGSSYNEQFF
TRBJ2-7,TRBV6-1,NA,16,NA,TGTGCCAGCAGTGAATTGGGGCAGGGTTCTTTATACGAGCAGTACTTC,CASSELGQGSLYEQYF
TRBJ1-1,TRBV6-5,NA,13,NA,TGTGCCAGCAGTTACTCGGACGACACTGAAGCTTTCTTT,CASSYSDDTEAFF
TRBJ1-6,TRBV9,NA,13,NA,TGTGCCAGCCTGGACAGCCTAAATTCACCCCTCCACTTT,CASLDSLNSPLHF
TRBJ1-5,TRBV19,NA,15,NA,TGTGCCAGTAGCTACCTCGGGGCGAATTATCAGCCCCAGCATTTT,CASSYLGANYQPQHF
TRBJ1-2,TRBV10-3,few,13,NA,TGTGCCATCAGTCCGGAACCAGGGGCTGGCTACACCTTC,CAISPEPGAGYTF
TRBJ1-2,TRBV28,NA,14,TRBD1,TGTGCCAGCAGTACCAGGACAGGGGCGGGTGGCTACACCTTC,CASSTRTGAGGYTF
TRBJ2-7,TRBV7-2,NA,16,TRBD2,TGTGCCAGCAGCACTAGCGGGGGTATAATCCCCTACGAGCAGTACTTC,CASSTSGGIIPYEQYF
TRBJ1-6,TRBV7-9,NA,13,NA,TGTGCCAGCAGCTGGGAACAGAATTCACCCCTCCACTTT,CASSWEQNSPLHF
TRBJ2-3,TRBV5-1,NA,14,NA,TGCGCCAGCAGCCCGGGACAGACTAGAGATACGCAGTATTTT,CASSPGQTRDTQYF
TRBJ2-5,TRBV27,NA,13,NA,TGTGCCAGCAGTCACAGTGGCGGGGAGACCCAGTACTTC,CASSHSGGETQYF
TRBJ1-6,TRBV2,NA,16,NA,TGTGCCAGCAGTGACCGGGGGCCGTACGAGGATTCACCCCTCCACTTT,CASSDRGPYEDSPLHF
TRBJ1-2,TRBV7-2,NA,14,TRBD1,TGTGCCAGCAGCGCGGACAGGGGTCCCTATGGCTACACCTTC,CASSADRGPYGYTF
TRBJ1-5,TRBV7-9,NA,17,TRBD1,TGTGCCAGCAGCCAAAGTGGGGGACAGGGGAGCAATCAGCCCCAGCATTTT,CASSQSGGQGSNQPQHF
TRBJ1-1,TRBV2,few,11,NA,TGTGCCAGTGATCAAGGGGCTGAAGCTTTCTTT,CASDQGAEAFF
TRBJ2-6,TRBV15,NA,17,TRBD1,TGTGCCACCAGCGGAGGGGACAGGGGTTCTGGGGCCAACGTCCTGACTTTC,CATSGGDRGSGANVLTF
TRBJ2-7,TRBV5-4,NA,13,TRBD1,TGTGCCAGCAGCGGGGGACAGGGCTACGAGCAGTACTTC,CASSGGQGYEQYF
TRBJ2-1,TRBV27,NA,15,NA,TGTGCCAGCAGTTTATCGATTCAGGTTCCCAATGAGCAGTTCTTC,CASSLSIQVPNEQFF